Listed below are T cell receptor beta chains from one sample, sequenced in a study of T cell responses to AZD1222 COVID-19 vaccine. The data were produced by immunoSEQ multiplex PCR, yet TCRdb's version contains in-frame clones alone and is incomplete. The sample yields about 130,000 clones, roughly 90% seen once. The sequenced sample was peripheral blood, obtained on day 0 of AZD1222 vaccination. The source of these receptors is an adult in good health. Each CDR3 is given with its conserved first and last residue. The order of the fields is V gene, J gene, D gene, clone size, CDR3 protein, CDR3 DNA. D genes are given only for firm matches. Clone size is shown for a subset of rows, as once, few, many or a class of expanded clone.

V gene: TRBV12-3/TRBV12-4; J gene: TRBJ2-7; D gene: NA; clone size: NA; CDR3 protein: CASSLKVYEQYF; CDR3 DNA: TGTGCCAGCAGTTTAAAGGTCTACGAGCAGTACTTC
V gene: TRBV5-1; J gene: TRBJ2-3; D gene: NA; clone size: NA; CDR3 protein: CASSFRDPEDTQYF; CDR3 DNA: TGCGCCAGCAGCTTCCGGGATCCTGAAGATACGCAGTATTTT
V gene: TRBV5-4; J gene: TRBJ2-3; D gene: NA; clone size: NA; CDR3 protein: CASSLVPLGPARDTQYF; CDR3 DNA: TGTGCCAGCAGCCTCGTCCCCTTGGGGCCCGCTCGTGATACGCAGTATTTT
V gene: TRBV7-8; J gene: TRBJ1-5; D gene: NA; clone size: NA; CDR3 protein: CASSLGLQNNQPQHF; CDR3 DNA: TGTGCCAGCAGCTTAGGCCTACAAAACAATCAGCCCCAGCATTTT
V gene: TRBV7-2; J gene: TRBJ1-1; D gene: NA; clone size: NA; CDR3 protein: CASSLNTEAFF; CDR3 DNA: TGTGCCAGCAGTTTGAACACTGAAGCTTTCTTT
V gene: TRBV11-2; J gene: TRBJ1-2; D gene: NA; clone size: NA; CDR3 protein: CASSQTDTRGYTF; CDR3 DNA: TGTGCCAGCAGCCAAACGGACACCCGAGGCTACACCTTC
V gene: TRBV19; J gene: TRBJ2-7; D gene: NA; clone size: once; CDR3 protein: CASSIVVAGGSYEQYF; CDR3 DNA: TGTGCCAGTAGTATAGTCGTCGCAGGAGGCTCCTACGAGCAGTACTTC
V gene: TRBV6-2/TRBV6-3; J gene: TRBJ1-2; D gene: NA; clone size: NA; CDR3 protein: CASSYPDNGYTF; CDR3 DNA: TGTGCCAGCAGTTACCCCGACAATGGCTACACCTTC
V gene: TRBV27; J gene: TRBJ2-7; D gene: NA; clone size: NA; CDR3 protein: CASSSHVLDEQYF; CDR3 DNA: TGTGCCAGCAGTTCTCACGTCCTCGACGAGCAGTACTTC
V gene: TRBV10-3; J gene: TRBJ2-1; D gene: TRBD2; clone size: NA; CDR3 protein: CATGEGLAGYNEQFF; CDR3 DNA: TGTGCCACCGGGGAGGGACTAGCGGGCTACAATGAGCAGTTCTTC
V gene: TRBV10-3; J gene: TRBJ2-7; D gene: TRBD2; clone size: NA; CDR3 protein: CAISERTSATSYEQYF; CDR3 DNA: TGTGCCATCAGTGAGAGAACTAGCGCGACCTCCTACGAGCAGTACTTC
V gene: TRBV20-1; J gene: TRBJ2-3; D gene: NA; clone size: NA; CDR3 protein: CSARILDTQYF; CDR3 DNA: TGCAGTGCTAGAATTCTAGATACGCAGTATTTT
V gene: TRBV6-5; J gene: TRBJ2-5; D gene: NA; clone size: NA; CDR3 protein: CASSYSGGYQETQYF; CDR3 DNA: TGTGCCAGCAGTTACTCGGGCGGGTACCAAGAGACCCAGTACTTC
V gene: TRBV6-4; J gene: TRBJ2-3; D gene: NA; clone size: few; CDR3 protein: CASSDSPRASTDTQYF; CDR3 DNA: TGTGCCAGCAGTGACTCCCCCCGAGCTAGCACAGATACGCAGTATTTT
V gene: TRBV5-6; J gene: TRBJ1-1; D gene: NA; clone size: NA; CDR3 protein: CASSFEPNTEAFF; CDR3 DNA: TGTGCCAGCAGCTTTGAACCGAACACTGAAGCTTTCTTT
V gene: TRBV12-3/TRBV12-4; J gene: TRBJ2-7; D gene: NA; clone size: NA; CDR3 protein: CASTLRPSYEQYF; CDR3 DNA: TGTGCCAGCACCCTCCGGCCGAGTTACGAGCAGTACTTC
V gene: TRBV6-6; J gene: TRBJ2-5; D gene: TRBD2; clone size: NA; CDR3 protein: CASSYGLAGGQETQYF; CDR3 DNA: TGTGCCAGCAGTTACGGGCTAGCGGGAGGCCAAGAGACCCAGTACTTC
V gene: TRBV6-2/TRBV6-3; J gene: TRBJ2-7; D gene: TRBD2; clone size: NA; CDR3 protein: CASSYRLAPYEQYF; CDR3 DNA: TGTGCCAGCAGTTACAGACTAGCCCCCTACGAGCAGTACTTC
V gene: TRBV5-6; J gene: TRBJ2-3; D gene: NA; clone size: NA; CDR3 protein: CASSLDITTSTDTQYF; CDR3 DNA: TGTGCCAGCAGCTTGGACATCACCACTAGCACAGATACGCAGTATTTT
V gene: TRBV19; J gene: TRBJ1-2; D gene: NA; clone size: NA; CDR3 protein: CATAGRDSYGYTF; CDR3 DNA: TGTGCCACCGCAGGGAGGGACTCCTATGGCTACACCTTC
V gene: TRBV12-3/TRBV12-4; J gene: TRBJ2-2; D gene: NA; clone size: NA; CDR3 protein: CASRYGTTGELFF; CDR3 DNA: TGTGCCAGCAGGTATGGGACGACCGGGGAGCTGTTTTTT
V gene: TRBV29-1; J gene: TRBJ1-3; D gene: NA; clone size: NA; CDR3 protein: CSANRDGGNTIYF; CDR3 DNA: TGCAGCGCCAATCGGGACGGTGGAAACACCATATATTTT
V gene: TRBV6-5; J gene: TRBJ1-6; D gene: NA; clone size: NA; CDR3 protein: CASSTGSNSPLHF; CDR3 DNA: TGTGCCAGCAGTACAGGGAGCAATTCACCCCTCCACTTT
V gene: TRBV7-9; J gene: TRBJ1-4; D gene: NA; clone size: NA; CDR3 protein: CASSLVAGPNEKLFF; CDR3 DNA: TGTGCCAGCAGCTTAGTGGCAGGCCCTAATGAAAAACTGTTTTTT
V gene: TRBV7-4; J gene: TRBJ1-2; D gene: NA; clone size: NA; CDR3 protein: CARLYGYTF; CDR3 DNA: TGTGCCAGATTGTATGGCTACACCTTC
V gene: TRBV6-5; J gene: TRBJ1-1; D gene: NA; clone size: NA; CDR3 protein: CASSYIGGGTEAFF; CDR3 DNA: TGTGCCAGCAGTTACATCGGGGGTGGCACTGAAGCTTTCTTT
V gene: TRBV18; J gene: TRBJ1-1; D gene: NA; clone size: NA; CDR3 protein: CASSAGPGAWGNTEAFF; CDR3 DNA: TGTGCCAGCTCCGCAGGCCCAGGGGCTTGGGGTAACACTGAAGCTTTCTTT
V gene: TRBV4-1; J gene: TRBJ1-1; D gene: NA; clone size: few; CDR3 protein: CASSQGFMNTEAFF; CDR3 DNA: TGCGCCAGCAGCCAAGGTTTCATGAACACTGAAGCTTTCTTT
V gene: TRBV3-1/TRBV3-2; J gene: TRBJ1-4; D gene: NA; clone size: NA; CDR3 protein: CASSLTNEKLFF; CDR3 DNA: TGTGCCAGCAGCCTCACTAATGAAAAACTGTTTTTT
V gene: TRBV3-1/TRBV3-2; J gene: TRBJ1-4; D gene: NA; clone size: NA; CDR3 protein: CASSQGRGDVGKLFF; CDR3 DNA: TGTGCCAGCAGCCAAGGGCGAGGGGACGTTGGAAAACTGTTTTTT
V gene: TRBV27; J gene: TRBJ1-6; D gene: NA; clone size: NA; CDR3 protein: CASSSRSKSPLHF; CDR3 DNA: TGTGCCAGCAGTTCAAGGAGTAAATCACCCCTCCACTTT
V gene: TRBV7-8; J gene: TRBJ1-2; D gene: NA; clone size: NA; CDR3 protein: CASSPFGATRSMSPLLNYGYTF; CDR3 DNA: TGTGCCAGCAGCCCATTCGGGGCCACCCGATCTATGTCGCCACTGTTAAACTATGGCTACACCTTC
V gene: TRBV13; J gene: TRBJ2-7; D gene: TRBD2; clone size: NA; CDR3 protein: CASSSSGTSGSGEQYF; CDR3 DNA: TGTGCCAGCAGCTCCTCCGGGACTAGCGGGAGCGGCGAGCAGTACTTC
V gene: TRBV25-1; J gene: TRBJ1-1; D gene: NA; clone size: NA; CDR3 protein: CASSGPMNTEAFF; CDR3 DNA: TGTGCCAGCTCAGGACCCATGAACACTGAAGCTTTCTTT
V gene: TRBV30; J gene: TRBJ2-7; D gene: TRBD2; clone size: NA; CDR3 protein: CAWSPGGLAGVYEQYF; CDR3 DNA: TGTGCCTGGAGTCCCGGGGGGCTAGCGGGAGTCTACGAGCAGTACTTC
V gene: TRBV10-2; J gene: TRBJ1-5; D gene: NA; clone size: NA; CDR3 protein: CASSERNSNQPQHF; CDR3 DNA: TGCGCCAGCAGTGAGCGTAACAGCAATCAGCCCCAGCATTTT
V gene: TRBV5-1; J gene: TRBJ2-2; D gene: TRBD1; clone size: NA; CDR3 protein: CASSLRTGVAGELFF; CDR3 DNA: TGCGCCAGCAGCCTTCGGACAGGGGTCGCCGGGGAGCTGTTTTTT
V gene: TRBV19; J gene: TRBJ2-7; D gene: TRBD1; clone size: NA; CDR3 protein: CASAGQGVYEQYF; CDR3 DNA: TGTGCCAGCGCGGGACAGGGTGTCTACGAGCAGTACTTC
V gene: TRBV24-1; J gene: TRBJ1-2; D gene: NA; clone size: NA; CDR3 protein: CATSDRRGGDGYTF; CDR3 DNA: TGTGCCACCAGTGACCGCAGGGGAGGGGATGGCTACACCTTC
V gene: TRBV5-1; J gene: TRBJ2-7; D gene: NA; clone size: NA; CDR3 protein: CASLFPDEQYF; CDR3 DNA: TGCGCCAGCCTGTTTCCTGACGAGCAGTACTTC
V gene: TRBV4-3; J gene: TRBJ2-1; D gene: NA; clone size: NA; CDR3 protein: CASSQDRRSSEQFF; CDR3 DNA: TGCGCCAGCAGCCAAGATCGGCGTAGTAGCGAGCAGTTCTTC
V gene: TRBV10-3; J gene: TRBJ2-2; D gene: NA; clone size: once; CDR3 protein: CAIRDGSSGKGTGELFF; CDR3 DNA: TGTGCCATCAGGGACGGGTCCTCCGGAAAGGGCACCGGGGAGCTGTTTTTT
V gene: TRBV30; J gene: TRBJ2-4; D gene: NA; clone size: NA; CDR3 protein: CAWSWWSGAKNIQYF; CDR3 DNA: TGTGCCTGGAGTTGGTGGAGCGGGGCCAAAAACATTCAGTACTTC
V gene: TRBV5-5; J gene: TRBJ1-1; D gene: NA; clone size: NA; CDR3 protein: CASSLPARGTEAFF; CDR3 DNA: TGTGCCAGCAGCTTACCAGCCCGAGGGACTGAAGCTTTCTTT
V gene: TRBV7-2; J gene: TRBJ2-1; D gene: TRBD2; clone size: NA; CDR3 protein: CASRTSGSHNEQFF; CDR3 DNA: TGTGCCAGTAGGACTAGCGGGAGTCACAATGAGCAGTTCTTC
V gene: TRBV30; J gene: TRBJ2-3; D gene: NA; clone size: NA; CDR3 protein: CAWQSGTDTQYF; CDR3 DNA: TGTGCCTGGCAGAGTGGCACAGATACGCAGTATTTT
V gene: TRBV7-3; J gene: TRBJ2-1; D gene: TRBD2; clone size: NA; CDR3 protein: CASSPQREIPYNEQFF; CDR3 DNA: TGTGCCAGCAGCCCACAGCGGGAGATACCCTACAATGAGCAGTTCTTC
V gene: TRBV6-1; J gene: TRBJ2-7; D gene: NA; clone size: NA; CDR3 protein: CASSEGWDLYEQYF; CDR3 DNA: TGTGCCAGCAGTGAAGGGTGGGACCTCTACGAGCAGTACTTC
V gene: TRBV6-5; J gene: TRBJ1-5; D gene: TRBD1; clone size: NA; CDR3 protein: CASSSGQGSDQPQHF; CDR3 DNA: TGTGCCAGCAGTTCGGGACAGGGTAGCGATCAGCCCCAGCATTTT
V gene: TRBV20-1; J gene: TRBJ1-2; D gene: NA; clone size: NA; CDR3 protein: CSASKGYGYTF; CDR3 DNA: TGCAGTGCTAGTAAAGGCTATGGCTACACCTTC
V gene: TRBV12-3/TRBV12-4; J gene: TRBJ2-7; D gene: TRBD2; clone size: NA; CDR3 protein: CASSSGGSYEQYF; CDR3 DNA: TGTGCCAGCTCTAGCGGGGGGTCCTACGAGCAGTACTTC
V gene: TRBV5-5; J gene: TRBJ2-5; D gene: NA; clone size: NA; CDR3 protein: CASSLATSQETQYF; CDR3 DNA: TGTGCCAGCAGCTTGGCGACATCCCAAGAGACCCAGTACTTC
V gene: TRBV9; J gene: TRBJ2-1; D gene: TRBD2; clone size: NA; CDR3 protein: CASSLAGGTYNEQFF; CDR3 DNA: TGTGCCAGCAGCCTAGCGGGAGGGACCTACAATGAGCAGTTCTTC
V gene: TRBV27; J gene: TRBJ2-2; D gene: TRBD2; clone size: NA; CDR3 protein: CASSLIAGGIGELFF; CDR3 DNA: TGTGCCAGCAGTCTCATAGCGGGAGGAATCGGGGAGCTGTTTTTT
V gene: TRBV27; J gene: TRBJ2-2; D gene: TRBD2; clone size: NA; CDR3 protein: CASSLSGGGLPGELFF; CDR3 DNA: TGTGCCAGCAGTTTATCGGGCGGGGGGCTCCCCGGGGAGCTGTTTTTT
V gene: TRBV12-5; J gene: TRBJ1-6; D gene: NA; clone size: NA; CDR3 protein: CASGLSAGANSPLHF; CDR3 DNA: TGTGCTAGTGGTTTGTCCGCGGGGGCCAATTCACCCCTCCACTTT
V gene: TRBV24-1; J gene: TRBJ2-2; D gene: TRBD2; clone size: NA; CDR3 protein: CATSDLRTSGNTGELFF; CDR3 DNA: TGTGCCACCAGTGACCTCAGGACTAGCGGGAACACCGGGGAGCTGTTTTTT
V gene: TRBV6-5; J gene: TRBJ2-7; D gene: TRBD2; clone size: NA; CDR3 protein: CASSSTGTSASYEQYF; CDR3 DNA: TGTGCCAGCAGTTCAACCGGGACTAGCGCTTCCTACGAGCAGTACTTC
V gene: TRBV10-1; J gene: TRBJ2-3; D gene: TRBD1; clone size: NA; CDR3 protein: CASSATGQGNTDTQYF; CDR3 DNA: TGCGCCAGCAGCGCAACGGGACAGGGAAACACAGATACGCAGTATTTT
V gene: TRBV15; J gene: TRBJ2-3; D gene: NA; clone size: NA; CDR3 protein: CATSNPTEDTQYF; CDR3 DNA: TGTGCCACCAGCAACCCGACAGAAGATACGCAGTATTTT